The 21 T cell receptor beta chains given below trace back to one sample, sequenced in a study of OX40 agonist ivuxolimab in advanced cancers. The protocol was immunoSEQ multiplex PCR, while the TCRdb copy is restricted to in-frame clones and leaves out a portion. The table has 95,000 to 100,000 clones, 85% to 95% seen once. The specimen was CD4+ or CD8+ T cells sorted from blood, collected in a trial of the OX40 agonist ivuxolimab. Source of these receptors: an adult with an advanced solid tumor such as melanoma, head and neck, liver or kidney cancer.

In DNA, the CDR3 is TGCGCCAGCAGCCAAGGCCCTCAAGAGACCCAGTACTTC. This translates into CASSQGPQETQYF. The V call is TRBV4-1, the J call TRBJ2-5; D not certain. The CDR3 is made up of 13 amino acids. Germline V gene lookup returns CDR1 MGHRA and CDR2 YSYEKL. V was pared by 1 base and J by 2 bases, with 5 bases between.

The chain carries TRBV11-2 and TRBJ2-1; TRBD2 matches at 9 bases. Germline lookup yields CDR1 SGHAT and CDR2 FQNNGV. V lost 6 bases to trimming and J lost 7 bases; unmatched junction nucleotides: 13. The CDR3 loop spans 16 amino acids. CDR3: CASRAGLAGLGNEQFF. Written as DNA, the CDR3 is TGTGCCAGCAGAGCCGGGCTAGCGGGGCTCGGGAATGAGCAGTTCTTC.

This chain joins TRBV19 and TRBJ1-3; the D is unclear. The germline gives CDR1 LNHDA, CDR2 SQIVND (reference sequence). This CDR3 spans 16 amino acids. With 3 bases removed from V and 0 bases from J, the gap between germline ends came to 12 bases. CDR3 bases: TGTGCCAGTAGTATTCTGCTGGATAGCTCTGGAAACACCATATATTTT. This translates into CASSILLDSSGNTIYF.

J is TRBJ2-3 and V is TRBV30; 8 nucleotides align to TRBD1. CDR3 length: 14 residues. The germline CDR1 and CDR2 sequences are GTSNPN and SVGIG (reference sequence). J gave up 1 base and V 5 bases, and 5 bases lay outside the gene matches. CDR3 amino acids: CAWDRGKGTDTQYF. The CDR3 nucleotides read TGTGCCTGGGACAGGGGTAAAGGCACAGATACGCAGTATTTT.

This chain links TRBV6-5 with TRBJ2-2; D ambiguous. Deletions cut 5 bases from V and 7 bases from J, with 11 bases between. The CDR3 loop spans 13 amino acids. The germline V gene has CDR1 MNHEY and CDR2 SVGAGI. Here the CDR3 DNA reads TGTGCCAGCAGTCGTATTTGGGACGGGGAGCTGTTTTTT. Its protein product is CASSRIWDGELFF.

This chain uses TRBV6-6 with TRBJ2-3; D is perhaps TRBD1 or TRBD2 (5 bases each). The CDR3 covers 13 residues. V was shortened by 6 bases and J by 5 bases, with 12 bases between the two germline ends. The V gene's germline CDR1 is MNHNY and CDR2 SVGAGI (reference sequence). The CDR3 protein is CASRGTAGDTQYF. In DNA, the CDR3 is TGTGCCAGCAGAGGGACCGCCGGAGATACGCAGTATTTT.

V is TRBV6-6 and J is TRBJ2-1, with D possibly matching TRBD1 (5 bases). This CDR3 is 15 amino acids long. V was trimmed by 0 bases and J by 2 bases, leaving 8 bases between them. Germline values: CDR1 MNHNY, CDR2 SVGAGI (reference sequence). The CDR3 is CASSYSTVAYNEQFF. CDR3 coding DNA: TGTGCCAGCAGTTACTCGACAGTAGCCTACAATGAGCAGTTCTTC.

The chain links TRBV5-5 to TRBJ2-5; D not resolved. The CDR3 sequence is 11 residues long. The V end was cut by 2 bases, the J end by 4 bases, with 3 bases between. The germline V gene has CDR1 SGHKS and CDR2 YYEKEE (reference sequence). CDR3 nucleotides: TGTGCCAGCAGCTTTATAGAGACCCAGTACTTC. Translated: CASSFIETQYF.

This clone appeared a few times. The CDR3 protein is CASSYDRYTEAFF. Here the CDR3 DNA reads TGTGCCAGCAGTTACGACAGGTACACTGAAGCTTTCTTT. The genes are TRBV6-5 and TRBJ1-1; D may be TRBD1 (6 bases). V was clipped by 2 bases and J by 3 bases, with 7 bases between them. This CDR3 is built from 13 residues. Germline lookup yields CDR1 MNHEY and CDR2 SVGAGI.

The CDR3: CASSVWRNMNTEAFF. DNA for the CDR3: TGTGCCAGCAGCGTTTGGAGAAACATGAACACTGAAGCTTTCTTT. The chain carries TRBV28 and TRBJ1-1; D remains ambiguous. Germline assignment: CDR1 MDHEN and CDR2 SYDVKM. Trimming shortened V by 6 bases and J by 0 bases, and 14 bases separated the two germline ends. The CDR3 runs to 15 residues.

V is TRBV6-5 and J is TRBJ2-1; 7 bases line up with TRBD2. The CDR3 consists of 14 residues. With V trimmed by 2 bases and J by 9 bases, 7 bases remained unmatched. The germline V gene has CDR1 MNHEY and CDR2 SVGAGI. CDR3 region: CASSYDPGGIEQFF. CDR3 nucleotide sequence: TGTGCCAGCAGTTACGACCCCGGGGGGATTGAGCAGTTCTTC.

The CDR3 loop is CASKADRRVSNQPQHF. CDR3 DNA sequence: TGTGCCAGTAAGGCGGACCGGCGGGTTAGCAATCAGCCCCAGCATTTT. This sequence joins TRBV19 and TRBJ1-5; D gene ambiguous. V gave up 7 bases and J gave up 0 bases, with 16 bases separating them. Germline V lookup: CDR1 LNHDA, CDR2 SQIVND (reference sequence). The CDR3 runs to 16 residues. Looking up the rest from reference TRBV19 and TRBJ1-5 gives the full variable domain: DGGITQSPKYLFRKEGQNVTLSCEQNLNHDAMYWYRQDPGQGLRLIYYSQIVNDFQKGDIAEGYSVSREKKESFPLTVTSAQKNPTAFYLCASKADRRVSNQPQHFGDGTRLSIL.

In this sample, this clone turned up once. The chain links TRBV11-2 to TRBJ2-6; D gene ambiguous. This CDR3 contains 15 residues. CDR1 SGHAT and CDR2 FQNNGV come from the germline V gene. V was clipped by 3 bases and J by 0 bases, with 6 bases between them. CDR3 DNA: TGTGCCAGCAGCTTCACATACTCTGGGGCCAACGTCCTGACTTTC. Protein sequence: CASSFTYSGANVLTF.

The rearrangement joins TRBV5-4 to TRBJ2-1; TRBD2 might be the D (5 bases). Germline V lookup: CDR1 SGHNT, CDR2 YYREEE (reference sequence). The CDR3 is 14 residues long. Trimming pared 4 bases from V and 0 bases from J, leaving 8 bases between. CDR3 in amino acids: CASSRDISYNEQFF. As DNA, the CDR3 is TGTGCCAGCAGCCGGGATATCTCCTACAATGAGCAGTTCTTC.

The table lists this clone with a count of one. V usage is TRBV6-5 and J usage is TRBJ1-1, with D hard to call. CDR1 is MNHEY, CDR2 SVGAGI, per germline. Trimming left V 5 bases short and J 0 bases short, with 10 bases between. CDR3 length: 14 residues. The CDR3 DNA reads TGTGCCAGCAGTGAACGATTTGTGAACACTGAAGCTTTCTTT. Protein: CASSERFVNTEAFF.

Here the CDR3 DNA reads TGTGCCAGCAGACTAAGACAGGCCAGCTCCTACAATGAGCAGTTCTTC. Translated, it gives CASRLRQASSYNEQFF. The rearrangement joins TRBV2 to TRBJ2-1, with D possibly being TRBD1 (6 bases). CDR1 and CDR2 (germline): SNHLY, FYNNEI. With 6 bases removed from V and 0 bases from J, the gap between germline ends came to 15 bases. This CDR3 contains 16 residues.

This rearrangement joins TRBV21-1 to TRBJ2-7; the table's D call of TRBD2 was not tested on the DNA. TRBV21-1 is annotated as a pseudogene. This CDR3 is 16 amino acids long. CDR3 sequence reads: CASGTLKKRGSGEQYF. CDR3 sequence (DNA): TGTGCCAGCGGCACGCTTAAAAAGCGGGGGTCAGGCGAGCAGTACTTC.

The chain is built from TRBV20-1 and TRBJ1-2; TRBD1 aligns across 7 bases. J was trimmed by 5 bases and V by 5 bases; bases with no gene match: 2. Germline-derived CDR1 and CDR2 are DFQATT and SNEGSKA (reference sequence). The CDR3 sequence is 11 residues long. CDR3 nucleotide sequence: TGCAGTGCTCTCAGGGGGTATGGCTACACCTTC. Protein: CSALRGYGYTF.

In regard to this clone: Distinct nucleotide sequences in the sample also encode this CDR3. The rearrangement uses TRBV6-5 and TRBJ1-1, with a tentative D call TRBD1 (5 bases). Germline V gives CDR1 MNHEY, CDR2 SVGAGI. V gave up 5 bases and J gave up 4 bases, with 8 bases separating them. The CDR3 extends over 12 amino acids. This CDR3 is CASSRRGTEAFF. For the CDR3, the DNA is TGTGCCAGCAGTCGGAGGGGCACTGAAGCTTTCTTT.

This sequence joins TRBV28 and TRBJ1-2; D is unresolved. Germline lookup yields CDR1 MDHEN and CDR2 SYDVKM. CDR3 length equals 13 residues. Trimming stripped 1 base from V and 8 bases from J, with 11 bases between. CDR3 nucleotides: TGTGCCAGCAGTTTATCCGACCCCCGGGGCTACACCTTC. It yields the protein CASSLSDPRGYTF.

The V and J genes are TRBV28 and TRBJ2-3; 7 bases fit TRBD1. The CDR3 sequence is 17 residues long. The junction had 15 bases not matched to a gene; V was cut back by 7 bases and J by 2 bases. Germline V lookup: CDR1 MDHEN, CDR2 SYDVKM. The DNA for the CDR3 is TGTGCCAGCACCGGCTCCGACAGGGAGTGGGCCACAGATACGCAGTATTTT. This sequence encodes CASTGSDREWATDTQYF. Full variable domain (missing parts from reference TRBV28 and TRBJ2-3): DVKVTQSSRYLVKRTGEKVFLECVQDMDHENMFWYRQDPGLGLRLIYFSYDVKMKEKGDIPEGYSVSREKKERFSLILESASTNQTSMYLCASTGSDREWATDTQYFGPGTRLTVL.